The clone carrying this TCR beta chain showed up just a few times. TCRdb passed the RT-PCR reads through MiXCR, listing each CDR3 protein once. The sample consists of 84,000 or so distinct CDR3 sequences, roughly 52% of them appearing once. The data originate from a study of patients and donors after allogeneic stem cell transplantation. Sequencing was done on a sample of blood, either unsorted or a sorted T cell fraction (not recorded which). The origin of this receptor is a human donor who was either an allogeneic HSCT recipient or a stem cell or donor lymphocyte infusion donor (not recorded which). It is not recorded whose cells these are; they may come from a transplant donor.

This CDR3 reads CASSPHRSDYGYTF. Written as DNA, the CDR3 is TGTGCCAGCAGCCCGCACCGATCGGACTATGGCTACACCTTC. The genes are TRBV14 and TRBJ1-2; D unclear. The CDR3 length is 14 residues. Germline-derived CDR1 and CDR2 are SGHDN and FVKESK. V was pared by 4 bases and J by 3 bases, with 12 bases between.